This TCR beta chain is drawn from a study of CD8 T cells in ankylosing spondylitis. Overall study results and limits: Among TCR beta sequences, a motif of under ten highly homologous variants appeared characteristic of ankylosing spondylitis blood.

This clonotype turned up a few times. Its antigen is not identified. TCRdb processed the 5' RACE reads anew with MiXCR; each CDR3 protein has one entry. The table lists fewer than 450,000 distinct CDR3 sequences, 17% of them singletons. The junction had 8 bases not matched to a gene; V was cut back by 0 bases and J by 5 bases. Germline V gene lookup returns CDR1 SGHRS and CDR2 YFSETQ. CDR3 length equals 16 residues. Sequencing input: blood, either unsorted or a sorted T cell fraction (not recorded which). The J gene is TRBJ2-1, the V gene TRBV5-1; 7 bases fit TRBD1. The clonotype was recovered from a male donor with ankylosing spondylitis. The CDR3 protein is CASSLEGARNNNEQFF. CDR3 DNA: TGCGCCAGCAGCTTGGAGGGGGCCCGAAATAACAATGAGCAGTTCTTC. The full variable domain, its missing parts supplied by reference TRBV5-1 and TRBJ2-1, is KAGVTQTPRYLIKTRGQQVTLSCSPISGHRSVSWYQQTPGQGLQFLFEYFSETQRNKGNFPGRFSGRQFSNSRSEMNVSTLELGDSALYLCASSLEGARNNNEQFFGPGTRLTVL.